This TCR beta chain appears in the sequencing data of a study of T cell repertoires in cytomegalovirus infection. Study-level background: Public TCR beta signatures indicated both CMV infection and matching HLA type.

TCRdb re-analysed the reads in MiXCR, keeping a single row per CDR3 protein. The sample carries a few hundred thousand distinct CDR3 sequences, about 25% recorded once. This clonotype was found a few times. The antigen is unknown. J lost 6 bases, V lost 5 bases, and 5 bases had no gene match. Germline CDR1 MNHNY, CDR2 SVGAGI (reference sequence). This CDR3 region has 13 residues. Study-level points and caveats: Totalled public TCR beta family frequency picked out people who carried CMV plus the relevant HLA. HLA-C-restricted TCR beta clonotypes specific for CMV led the ex vivo response.

V usage is TRBV6-6 and J usage is TRBJ2-3, with TRBD1 matching 7 bases. Input material: PBMCs. This receptor was obtained from a human donor in good health (CMV status not recorded). Some clones in this sample may be carry-over from other donors' samples. The CDR3 DNA follows: TGTGCCAGCAGTCCTCCGGGACAGGATACGCAGTATTTT. This encodes CASSPPGQDTQYF.